One sample yielded the 20 T cell receptor beta chains listed below, sequenced in a study of T cell responses to AZD1222 COVID-19 vaccine. Some clones are missing from TCRdb's copy, which holds only in-frame ones; the method was immunoSEQ multiplex PCR. Here the sample spans 150,000 to 200,000 clones, 92% being singletons. Sequencing was performed on peripheral blood, taken on day 0 of AZD1222 vaccination. All receptors derive from an adult in good health.

This chain joins TRBV14 and TRBJ1-3; TRBD1 might be the D (5 bases). This CDR3 has 19 residues. From germline, CDR1 is SGHDN and CDR2 FVKESK. V was shortened by 2 bases and J by 2 bases, with 22 bases between the two germline ends. The CDR3 loop reads CASSQRAGWSPSTGNTIYF. DNA of the CDR3: TGTGCCAGCAGCCAAAGGGCAGGGTGGTCCCCCTCCACTGGAAACACCATATATTTT.

This chain joins TRBV6-2 or TRBV6-3 and TRBJ2-3; 15 nucleotides match TRBD2. V shed 6 bases and J 4 bases; nucleotides not matched to a gene: 11. The CDR3 runs 18 residues. Germline loops: CDR1 MNHEY, CDR2 SVGEGT. This chain's CDR3 is CASSKDGLAGGGADTQYF. In DNA, the CDR3 is TGTGCCAGCAGCAAAGACGGACTAGCGGGAGGGGGCGCAGATACGCAGTATTTT.

This chain links TRBV28 with TRBJ1-6; 9 bases are shared with TRBD1. Germline V lookup: CDR1 MDHEN, CDR2 SYDVKM. CDR3 length equals 14 residues. The V segment lost 8 bases and the J segment 5 bases; nucleotides outside the gene matches: 4. CDR3 in amino acids: CASGGTGNNSPLHF. CDR3 bases: TGTGCCAGCGGGGGGACAGGGAATAATTCACCCCTCCACTTT. The whole variable domain, filled in from reference TRBV28 and TRBJ1-6, reads DVKVTQSSRYLVKRTGEKVFLECVQDMDHENMFWYRQDPGLGLRLIYFSYDVKMKEKGDIPEGYSVSREKKERFSLILESASTNQTSMYLCASGGTGNNSPLHFGNGTRLTVT.

This clone was picked up one time. The CDR3 DNA reads as TGCGCCAGCAGTGGCGAAGGTACCTCTGGAAACACCATATATTTT. As protein: CASSGEGTSGNTIYF. The chain links TRBV10-2 to TRBJ1-3; no firm D call. The germline V gene has CDR1 WSHSY and CDR2 SAAADI. The CDR3 has 15 residues. V dropped 4 bases and J dropped 0 bases, with 10 bases sitting between them.

V and J are TRBV13 and TRBJ2-2; tentative D call: TRBD2 (6 bases). This CDR3 is built from 16 residues. Germline CDR1 PRHDT, CDR2 FYEKMQ (reference sequence). V was cut by 4 bases and J by 2 bases, with 14 bases left in between. The CDR3 DNA is TGTGCCAGCAGCTCACGGGGTAGCGGCAACACCGGGGAGCTGTTTTTT. This translates into CASSSRGSGNTGELFF.

J is TRBJ2-1 and V is TRBV28; 15 nucleotides line up with TRBD2. V gave up 6 bases and J gave up 6 bases; unmatched junction bases: 12. CDR1 is MDHEN, CDR2 SYDVKM, per germline. The CDR3 totals 18 residues. Here the CDR3 reads CASRHRLGLAGGPNEQFF. DNA of the CDR3: TGTGCCAGCAGACACCGCCTAGGACTAGCGGGAGGGCCCAATGAGCAGTTCTTC. The full variable domain, with the rest looked up from reference TRBV28 and TRBJ2-1, is DVKVTQSSRYLVKRTGEKVFLECVQDMDHENMFWYRQDPGLGLRLIYFSYDVKMKEKGDIPEGYSVSREKKERFSLILESASTNQTSMYLCASRHRLGLAGGPNEQFFGPGTRLTVL.

The chain has TRBV19 and TRBJ2-5; 7 bases line up with TRBD1. CDR1 and CDR2 (germline): LNHDA, SQIVND (reference sequence). V was clipped by 7 bases and J by 5 bases; unmatched bases: 16. The length of the CDR3 is 16 residues. CDR3 sequence reads: CASKSGGGHTMETQYF. CDR3 bases: TGTGCCAGTAAATCAGGGGGTGGTCATACCATGGAGACCCAGTACTTC.

The chain uses TRBV6-6 and TRBJ1-2, with TRBD1 as a possible D gene (5 bases). This CDR3 has 14 residues. The V and J ends lost 0 bases and 7 bases respectively, with 12 bases between them. The V gene's germline CDR1 is MNHNY and CDR2 SVGAGI (reference sequence). CDR3 DNA sequence: TGTGCCAGCAGTTACTCCGGGGGGTCGGGTGGCTACACCTTC. Encoded protein: CASSYSGGSGGYTF.

V usage is TRBV2 and J usage is TRBJ2-3, with D perhaps TRBD2 (6 bases). The CDR3 consists of 19 residues. V gave up 7 bases and J gave up 6 bases, with 32 bases separating them. Germline CDR1 is SNHLY and CDR2 is FYNNEI. DNA for the CDR3: TGTGCCAGCAAACCACCTAGCTTTGGGTGGGCTGGGGAGGCCGATACGCAGTATTTT. Translating it yields CASKPPSFGWAGEADTQYF.

This chain uses TRBV4-1 with TRBJ1-4; D not certain. V shed 5 bases and J shed 5 bases, with 9 bases lying between them. CDR1 is MGHRA, CDR2 YSYEKL, per germline. The CDR3 loop spans 13 amino acids. The CDR3 nucleotides read TGCGCCAGCAGCTTAACACCGAATGAAAAACTGTTTTTT. Translation gives CASSLTPNEKLFF.

V and J are TRBV6-5 and TRBJ2-7; D is uncertain. Germline CDR1 is MNHEY and CDR2 is SVGAGI. The CDR3 has 13 residues. V dropped 2 bases and J dropped 0 bases, with 5 bases sitting between them. CDR3 amino acids: CASSYVGSYEQYF. In DNA, the CDR3 is TGTGCCAGCAGTTACGTCGGCTCCTACGAGCAGTACTTC.

The chain carries TRBV5-1 and TRBJ2-7; either TRBD1 or TRBD2 may fit D (6 bases each). This CDR3 is 13 amino acids long. V gave up 3 bases and J gave up 6 bases, with 13 bases separating them. Germline assignment: CDR1 SGHRS and CDR2 YFSETQ. DNA for the CDR3: TGCGCCAGCAGCTCCGGTGGAGGGGGCGAGCAGTACTTC. It yields the protein CASSSGGGGEQYF.

This chain uses TRBV30 with TRBJ1-2; no clear D gene. The germline V and J ends were trimmed by 6 bases and 4 bases, with 21 bases remaining between them. This CDR3 comprises 15 residues. Germline values: CDR1 GTSNPN, CDR2 SVGIG (reference sequence). As DNA, the CDR3 is TGTGCCTGCGAACCCGTCGGACGGAGAGTCTATGGCTACACCTTC. Protein product: CACEPVGRRVYGYTF.

The gene calls are TRBV27 and TRBJ2-4, with D possibly matching TRBD2 (6 bases). The CDR3 is 16 residues long. The germline V gene encodes CDR1 MNHEY and CDR2 SMNVEV (reference sequence). The V gene lost 2 bases and the J gene lost 2 bases, with 13 bases spanning the gap. The CDR3 protein is CASSLGIGGTKNIQYF. CDR3 coding DNA: TGTGCCAGCAGTTTAGGGATAGGAGGGACCAAAAACATTCAGTACTTC.

This clone appeared once. The chain combines TRBV2 with TRBJ2-1; D unclear. The CDR3 loop spans 12 amino acids. Germline V gives CDR1 SNHLY, CDR2 FYNNEI. With 3 bases removed from V and 10 bases from J, the gap between germline ends came to 10 bases. This chain's CDR3 is CASSERSPEQFF. The CDR3 DNA is TGTGCCAGCAGTGAGCGCAGCCCGGAGCAGTTCTTC. Based on the CDR3 plus reference TRBV2 and TRBJ2-1, the full variable domain is EPEVTQTPSHQVTQMGQEVILRCVPISNHLYFYWYRQILGQKVEFLVSFYNNEISEKSEIFDDQFSVERPDGSNFTLKIRSTKLEDSAMYFCASSERSPEQFFGPGTRLTVL.

The chain has TRBV9 and TRBJ1-1, with 7 bases aligning to TRBD1. Trimming at V came to 3 bases and at J to 0 bases, leaving 2 bases not matched to a gene. CDR1 and CDR2 (germline): SGDLS, YYNGEE. There are 14 residues in the CDR3. CDR3 in DNA: TGTGCCAGCAGCGACGGACAGGTGAACACTGAAGCTTTCTTT. Encoded protein: CASSDGQVNTEAFF.

The chain recombines TRBV18 with TRBJ2-3; possibly TRBD2 for D (6 bases). The CDR3 is made up of 15 amino acids. Trimming pared 6 bases from V and 0 bases from J, leaving 13 bases between. Germline V CDR1 and CDR2: KGHSH, LQKENI. As DNA, the CDR3 is TGTGCCAGCTCCGGGACTGGGCCTAGCACAGATACGCAGTATTTT. It encodes CASSGTGPSTDTQYF.

The chain joins TRBV7-6 to TRBJ2-7; 7 nucleotides align to TRBD2. The CDR3 length is 14 residues. The germline V gene encodes CDR1 SGHVS and CDR2 FNYEAQ. V trimming: 0 bases; J trimming: 5 bases; junction bases outside the gene matches: 4. The CDR3 DNA sequence: TGTGCCAGCAGCTTAGCGGGAGGGATCCACGAGCAGTACTTC. Residues: CASSLAGGIHEQYF.

CDR3 bases: TGTGCCAGTACTCCGGGGAGGGTCTCCTACAATGAGCAGTTCTTC. As protein: CASTPGRVSYNEQFF. The J gene is TRBJ2-1, the V gene TRBV6-5; 7 nucleotides match TRBD2. Germline V gene sequence: CDR1 MNHEY, CDR2 SVGAGI. The CDR3 runs to 15 residues. V shed 9 bases and J 0 bases; nucleotides not matched to a gene: 8.

This chain connects TRBV19 to TRBJ1-5, with D maybe TRBD1 (6 bases). Germline CDR1 reads LNHDA; CDR2 reads SQIVND (reference sequence). V gave up 5 bases and J gave up 4 bases, with 9 bases separating them. The CDR3 is made up of 13 amino acids. For the CDR3, the DNA is TGTGCCAGTAGTCAGACAGGAAATCAGCCCCAGCATTTT. Translation: CASSQTGNQPQHF.